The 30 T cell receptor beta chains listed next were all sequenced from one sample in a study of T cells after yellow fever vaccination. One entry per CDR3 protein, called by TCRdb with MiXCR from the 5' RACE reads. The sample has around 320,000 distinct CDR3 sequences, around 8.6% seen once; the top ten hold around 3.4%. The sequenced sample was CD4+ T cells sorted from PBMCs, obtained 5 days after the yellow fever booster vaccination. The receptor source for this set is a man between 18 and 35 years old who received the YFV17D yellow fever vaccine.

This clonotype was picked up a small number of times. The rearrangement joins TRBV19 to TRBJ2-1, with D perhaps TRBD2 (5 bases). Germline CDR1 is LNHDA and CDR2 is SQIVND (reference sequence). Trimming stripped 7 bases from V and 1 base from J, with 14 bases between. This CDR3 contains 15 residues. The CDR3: CASTVSGTSYNEQFF. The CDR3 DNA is TGTGCCAGTACCGTAAGCGGCACTTCCTACAATGAGCAGTTCTTC. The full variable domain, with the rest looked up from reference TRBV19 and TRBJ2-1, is DGGITQSPKYLFRKEGQNVTLSCEQNLNHDAMYWYRQDPGQGLRLIYYSQIVNDFQKGDIAEGYSVSREKKESFPLTVTSAQKNPTAFYLCASTVSGTSYNEQFFGPGTRLTVL.

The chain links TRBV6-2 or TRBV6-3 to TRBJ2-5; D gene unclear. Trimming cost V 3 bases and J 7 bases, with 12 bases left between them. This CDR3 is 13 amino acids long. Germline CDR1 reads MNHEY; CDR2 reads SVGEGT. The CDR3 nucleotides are TGTGCCAGCAGTTATTCGGAACGCGGGACCCAGTACTTC. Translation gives CASSYSERGTQYF.

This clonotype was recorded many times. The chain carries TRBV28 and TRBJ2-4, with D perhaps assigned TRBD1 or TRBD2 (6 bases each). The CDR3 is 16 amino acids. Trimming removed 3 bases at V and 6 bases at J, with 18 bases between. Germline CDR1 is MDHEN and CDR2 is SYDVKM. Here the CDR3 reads CASSFYRVGGRNIQYF. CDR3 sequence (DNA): TGTGCCAGCAGTTTCTACAGGGTAGGGGGGAGAAACATTCAGTACTTC.

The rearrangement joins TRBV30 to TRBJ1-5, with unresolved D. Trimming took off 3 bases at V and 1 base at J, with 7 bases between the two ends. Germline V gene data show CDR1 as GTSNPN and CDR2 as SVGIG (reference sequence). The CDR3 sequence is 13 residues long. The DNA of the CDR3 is TGTGCCTGGAGCTATCCAAGCAATCAGCCCCAGCATTTT. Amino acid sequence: CAWSYPSNQPQHF.

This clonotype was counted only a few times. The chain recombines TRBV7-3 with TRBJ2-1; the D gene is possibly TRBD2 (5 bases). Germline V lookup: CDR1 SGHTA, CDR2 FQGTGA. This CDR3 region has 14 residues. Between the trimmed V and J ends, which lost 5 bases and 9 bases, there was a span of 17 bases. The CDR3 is CASSPRMEASEQFF. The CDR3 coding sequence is TGTGCCAGCAGCCCCCGAATGGAGGCTTCTGAGCAGTTCTTC.

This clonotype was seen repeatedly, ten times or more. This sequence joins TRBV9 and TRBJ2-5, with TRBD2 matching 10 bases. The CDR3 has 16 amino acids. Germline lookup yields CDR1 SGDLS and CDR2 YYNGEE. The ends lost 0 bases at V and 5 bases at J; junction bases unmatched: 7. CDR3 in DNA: TGTGCCAGCAGCGTAGGGGTAGCGGGGGGCAGTGAGACCCAGTACTTC. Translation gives CASSVGVAGGSETQYF.

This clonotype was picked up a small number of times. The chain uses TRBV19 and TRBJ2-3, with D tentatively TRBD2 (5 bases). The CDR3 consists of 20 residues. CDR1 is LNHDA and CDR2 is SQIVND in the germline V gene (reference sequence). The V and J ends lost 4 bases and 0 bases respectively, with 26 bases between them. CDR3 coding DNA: TGTGCCAGTAGTAAACGGTCGGGGAGTCGCGCCCGAACTAGCACAGATACGCAGTATTTT. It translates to CASSKRSGSRARTSTDTQYF.

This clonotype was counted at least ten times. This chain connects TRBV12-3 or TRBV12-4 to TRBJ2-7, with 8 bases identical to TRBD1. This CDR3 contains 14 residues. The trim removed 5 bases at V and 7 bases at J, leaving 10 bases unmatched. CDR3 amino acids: CASSPTTGVGEQYV. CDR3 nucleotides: TGTGCCAGCAGTCCCACGACAGGGGTGGGGGAGCAGTACGTC.

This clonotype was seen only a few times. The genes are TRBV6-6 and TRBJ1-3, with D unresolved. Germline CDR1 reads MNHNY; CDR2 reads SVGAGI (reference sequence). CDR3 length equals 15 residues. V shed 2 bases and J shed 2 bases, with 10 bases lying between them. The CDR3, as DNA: TGTGCCAGCAGTTACGGTACCGGGCCTGGAAACACCATATATTTT. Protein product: CASSYGTGPGNTIYF.

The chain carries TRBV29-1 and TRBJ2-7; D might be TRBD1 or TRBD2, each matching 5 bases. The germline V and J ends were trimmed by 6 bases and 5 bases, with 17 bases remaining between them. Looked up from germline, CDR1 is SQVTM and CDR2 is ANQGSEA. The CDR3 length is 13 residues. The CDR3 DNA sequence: TGCAGCGTGGGACGGGGCCATTGGGACGAGCAGTACTTC. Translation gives CSVGRGHWDEQYF.

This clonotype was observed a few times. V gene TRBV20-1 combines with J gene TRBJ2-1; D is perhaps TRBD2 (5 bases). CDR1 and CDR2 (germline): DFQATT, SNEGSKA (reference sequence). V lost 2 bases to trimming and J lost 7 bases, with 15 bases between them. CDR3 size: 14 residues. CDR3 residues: CSARSGLAGNEQFF. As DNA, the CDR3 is TGCAGTGCTAGATCCGGACTCGCTGGGAATGAGCAGTTCTTC.

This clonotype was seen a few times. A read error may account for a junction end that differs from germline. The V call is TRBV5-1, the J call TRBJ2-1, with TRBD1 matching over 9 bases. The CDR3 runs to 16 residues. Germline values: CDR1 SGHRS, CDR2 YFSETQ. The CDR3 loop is CASRLELGTGFDEQFF. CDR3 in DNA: TGCGCCAGCAGATTGGAATTGGGGACAGGGTTTGATGAGCAGTTCTTC.

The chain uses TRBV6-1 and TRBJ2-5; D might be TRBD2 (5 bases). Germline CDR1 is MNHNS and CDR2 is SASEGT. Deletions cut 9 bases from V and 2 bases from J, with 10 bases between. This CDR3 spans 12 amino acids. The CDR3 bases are TGTGCCAGACCCGGGAATCAAGAGACCCAGTACTTC. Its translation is CARPGNQETQYF.

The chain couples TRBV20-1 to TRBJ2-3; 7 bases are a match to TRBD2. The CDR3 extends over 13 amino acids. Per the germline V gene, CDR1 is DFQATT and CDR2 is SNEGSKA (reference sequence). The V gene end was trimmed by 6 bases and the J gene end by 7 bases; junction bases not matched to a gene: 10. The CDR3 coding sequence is TGCAGTGCCCTCGGCGGGAGACCGAATACGCAGTATTTT. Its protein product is CSALGGRPNTQYF.

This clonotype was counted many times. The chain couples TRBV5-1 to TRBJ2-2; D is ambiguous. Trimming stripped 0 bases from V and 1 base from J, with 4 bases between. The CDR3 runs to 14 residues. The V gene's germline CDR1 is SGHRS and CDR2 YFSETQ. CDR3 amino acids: CASSLGQNTGELFF. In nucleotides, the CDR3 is TGCGCCAGCAGCTTGGGACAGAACACCGGGGAGCTGTTTTTT.

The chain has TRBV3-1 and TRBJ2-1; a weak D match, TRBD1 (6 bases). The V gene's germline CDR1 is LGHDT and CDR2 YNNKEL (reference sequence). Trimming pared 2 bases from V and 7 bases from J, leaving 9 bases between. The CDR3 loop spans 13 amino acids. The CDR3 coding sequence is TGTGCCAGCAGCCAAAGTACAGGGAATGAGCAGTTCTTC. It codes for CASSQSTGNEQFF.

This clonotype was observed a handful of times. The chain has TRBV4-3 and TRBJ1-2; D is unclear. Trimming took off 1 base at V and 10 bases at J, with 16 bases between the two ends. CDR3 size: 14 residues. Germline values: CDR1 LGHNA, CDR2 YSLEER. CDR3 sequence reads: CASSQVEARSDYTF. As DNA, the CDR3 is TGCGCCAGCAGCCAAGTTGAGGCCAGGAGCGACTACACCTTC.

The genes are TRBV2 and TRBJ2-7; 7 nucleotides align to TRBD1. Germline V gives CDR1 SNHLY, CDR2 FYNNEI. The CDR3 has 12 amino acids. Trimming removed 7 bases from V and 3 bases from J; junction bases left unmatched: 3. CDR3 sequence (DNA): TGTGCCAGCACCGGGGACAGCTACGAGCAGTACGTC. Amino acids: CASTGDSYEQYV.

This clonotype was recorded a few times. CDR3 coding DNA: TGTGCCATCCCCAGACAGGGCTATAACTATGGCTACACCTTC. It specifies CAIPRQGYNYGYTF. J is TRBJ1-2 and V is TRBV28; TRBD1 matches at 7 bases. V trimming: 10 bases; J trimming: 1 base; junction bases outside the gene matches: 9. This CDR3 is 14 amino acids long. Germline V gene sequence: CDR1 MDHEN, CDR2 SYDVKM.

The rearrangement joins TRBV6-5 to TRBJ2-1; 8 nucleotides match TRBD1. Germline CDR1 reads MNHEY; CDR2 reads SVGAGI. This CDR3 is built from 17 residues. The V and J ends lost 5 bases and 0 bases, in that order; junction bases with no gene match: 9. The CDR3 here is CASSPRTGSGSYNEQFF. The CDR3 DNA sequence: TGTGCCAGCAGTCCCCGGACAGGGTCCGGCTCCTACAATGAGCAGTTCTTC.

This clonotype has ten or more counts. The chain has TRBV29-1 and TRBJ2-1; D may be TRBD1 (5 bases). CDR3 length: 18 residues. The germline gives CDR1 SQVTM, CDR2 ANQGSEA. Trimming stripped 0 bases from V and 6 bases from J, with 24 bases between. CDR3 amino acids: CSVEDPWGSGSASNEQFF. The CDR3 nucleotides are TGCAGCGTTGAAGATCCTTGGGGTTCAGGGTCAGCTTCCAATGAGCAGTTCTTC.

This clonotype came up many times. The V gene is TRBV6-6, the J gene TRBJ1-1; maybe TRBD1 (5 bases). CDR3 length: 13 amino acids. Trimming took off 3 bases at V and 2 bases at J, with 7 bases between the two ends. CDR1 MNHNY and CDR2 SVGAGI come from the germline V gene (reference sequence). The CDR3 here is CASSYDSNTEAFF. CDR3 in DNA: TGTGCCAGCAGTTATGACAGTAACACTGAAGCTTTCTTT.

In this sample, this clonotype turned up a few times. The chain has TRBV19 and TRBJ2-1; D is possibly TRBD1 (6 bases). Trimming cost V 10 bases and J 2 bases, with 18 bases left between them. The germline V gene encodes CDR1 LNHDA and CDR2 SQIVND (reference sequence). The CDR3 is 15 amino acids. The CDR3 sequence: CATDTGTSTYNEQFF. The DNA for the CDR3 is TGTGCCACCGATACCGGGACAAGCACCTACAATGAGCAGTTCTTC.

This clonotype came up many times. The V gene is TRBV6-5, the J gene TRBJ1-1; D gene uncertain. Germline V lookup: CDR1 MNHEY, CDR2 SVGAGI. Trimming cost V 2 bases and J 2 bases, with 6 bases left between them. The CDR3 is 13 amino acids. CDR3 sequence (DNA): TGTGCCAGCAGTTACGGACGTAACACTGAAGCTTTCTTT. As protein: CASSYGRNTEAFF.

The CDR3 here is CASSSGTGSNEQFF. The CDR3 nucleotides read TGTGCCAGCAGTTCCGGGACGGGAAGCAATGAGCAGTTCTTC. The chain recombines TRBV6-5 with TRBJ2-1, with D possibly being TRBD1 or TRBD2 (5 bases each). This CDR3 region has 14 residues. The V gene lost 4 bases and the J gene lost 6 bases, with 13 bases spanning the gap. CDR1 MNHEY and CDR2 SVGAGI come from the germline V gene.

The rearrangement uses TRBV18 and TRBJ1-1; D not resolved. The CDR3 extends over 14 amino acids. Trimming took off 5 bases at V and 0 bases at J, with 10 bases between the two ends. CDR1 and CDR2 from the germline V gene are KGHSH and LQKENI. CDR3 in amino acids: CASSSQGMNTEAFF. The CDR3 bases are TGTGCCAGCTCATCACAAGGGATGAACACTGAAGCTTTCTTT.

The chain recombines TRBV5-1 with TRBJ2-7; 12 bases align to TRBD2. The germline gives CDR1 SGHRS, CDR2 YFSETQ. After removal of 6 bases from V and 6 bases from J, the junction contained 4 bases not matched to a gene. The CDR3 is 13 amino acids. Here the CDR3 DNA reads TGCGCCAGCACTAGCGGGGGGGCGGTCGAGCAGTACTTC. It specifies CASTSGGAVEQYF.

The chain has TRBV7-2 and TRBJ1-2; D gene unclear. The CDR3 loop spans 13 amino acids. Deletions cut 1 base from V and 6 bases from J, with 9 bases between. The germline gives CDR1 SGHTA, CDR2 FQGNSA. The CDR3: CASSLVPGNGYTF. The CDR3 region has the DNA TGTGCCAGCAGCTTAGTCCCCGGGAATGGCTACACCTTC.

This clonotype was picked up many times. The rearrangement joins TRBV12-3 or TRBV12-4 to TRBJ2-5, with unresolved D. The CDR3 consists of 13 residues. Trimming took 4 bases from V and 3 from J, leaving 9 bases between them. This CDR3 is CASSSLTEETQYF. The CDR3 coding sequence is TGTGCCAGCAGTTCCCTGACGGAAGAGACCCAGTACTTC.

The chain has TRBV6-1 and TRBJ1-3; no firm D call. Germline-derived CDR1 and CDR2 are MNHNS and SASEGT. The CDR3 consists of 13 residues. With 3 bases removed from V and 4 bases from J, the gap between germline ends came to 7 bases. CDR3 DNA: TGTGCCAGCAGTGAGAACAGAGGAAACACCATATATTTT. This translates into CASSENRGNTIYF.